This T cell receptor beta chain was profiled in a study of cytomegalovirus exposure and HLA in healthy donors. General study findings and limits: There were a few CMV-associated chains whose specificity for CMV antigens was confirmed in vitro. The authors listed approximately 150 TCR beta chains as cytomegalovirus-associated.

Regarding this clone: What it recognizes is unknown.

The ends lost 2 bases at V and 4 bases at J; junction bases unmatched: 0. Germline V gives CDR1 KGHSH, CDR2 LQKENI. The CDR3 covers 13 residues. The data were produced by immunoSEQ multiplex PCR, yet TCRdb's version contains in-frame clones alone and is incomplete. This table holds fewer than 90,000 clones, approximately 95% found once. The rearrangement uses TRBV18 and TRBJ2-3; 7 bases map to TRBD1. The source material was PBMCs. This clonotype was sampled from a woman under 30 in good health and CMV-seronegative. The DNA for the CDR3 is TGTGCCAGCTCACCAACAGGGGCAGATACGCAGTATTTT. This translates into CASSPTGADTQYF.